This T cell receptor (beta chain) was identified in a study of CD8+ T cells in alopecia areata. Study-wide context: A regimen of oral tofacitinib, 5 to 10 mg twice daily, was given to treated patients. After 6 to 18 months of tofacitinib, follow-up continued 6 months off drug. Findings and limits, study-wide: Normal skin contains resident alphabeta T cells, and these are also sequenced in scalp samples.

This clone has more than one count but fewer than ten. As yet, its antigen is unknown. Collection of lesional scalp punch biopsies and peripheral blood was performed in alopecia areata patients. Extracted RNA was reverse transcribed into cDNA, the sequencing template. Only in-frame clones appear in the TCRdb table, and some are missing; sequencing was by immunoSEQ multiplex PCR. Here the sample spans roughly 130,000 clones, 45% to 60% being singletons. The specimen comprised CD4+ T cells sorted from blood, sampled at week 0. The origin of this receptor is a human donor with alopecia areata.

The CDR3 bases are TGTGCCAGCAGCTTAGCTAGGACTAGCCCCACCAATGAGCAGTTCTTC. This codes for CASSLARTSPTNEQFF. The V call is TRBV7-9, the J call TRBJ2-1; TRBD2 matches at 8 bases. Germline V gene sequence: CDR1 SEHNR, CDR2 FQNEAQ (reference sequence). Losses at the gene ends were 0 bases for V and 6 bases for J; bases not matched to a gene: 7. The CDR3 is 16 residues long.